The next 2 T cell receptor beta chains were all read from a single sample in a study of T-cell memory formation after mild COVID-19. TCRdb re-analysed the 5' RACE reads in MiXCR, keeping a single row per CDR3 protein. The sample holds around 140,000 distinct CDR3 sequences, about 19% seen once. Specimen: PBMCs or a T cell subset sorted from them (not recorded which). Receptors originate from an adult woman who had mild COVID-19 (a few samples of this study predate the infection). Cell type and time point are not known.

This clonotype has at least ten counts. The chain employs TRBV10-3 and TRBJ2-7; 9 bases align to TRBD2. This CDR3 comprises 17 residues. Germline loops: CDR1 ENHRY, CDR2 SYGVKD. With V trimmed by 2 bases and J by 3 bases, 11 bases remained unmatched. The chain's CDR3 is CAISEVSGRRSLYEQYF. As DNA, the CDR3 is TGTGCCATCAGTGAGGTTAGCGGGAGACGATCCCTCTACGAGCAGTACTTC.

This clonotype showed up just a few times. The chain couples TRBV7-9 to TRBJ1-1, with D uncertain. This CDR3 has 13 amino acids. The V end lost 3 bases, the J end lost 5 bases, and 10 bases lay between the germline ends. Germline CDR1 and CDR2: SEHNR and FQNEAQ (reference sequence). CDR3 protein: CASSLREGTEAFF. The CDR3, as DNA: TGTGCCAGCAGCTTGAGGGAGGGAACTGAAGCTTTCTTT.